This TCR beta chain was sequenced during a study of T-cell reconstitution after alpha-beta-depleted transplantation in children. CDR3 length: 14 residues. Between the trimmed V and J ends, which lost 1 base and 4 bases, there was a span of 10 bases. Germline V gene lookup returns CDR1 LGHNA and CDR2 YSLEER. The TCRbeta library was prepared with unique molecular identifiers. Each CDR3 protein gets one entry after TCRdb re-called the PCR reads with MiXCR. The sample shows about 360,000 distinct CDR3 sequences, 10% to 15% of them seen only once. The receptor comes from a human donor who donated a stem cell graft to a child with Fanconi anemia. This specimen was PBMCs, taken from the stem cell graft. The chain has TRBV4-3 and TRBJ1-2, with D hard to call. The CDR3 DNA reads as TGCGCCAGCAGCCAAGTCGCGGGCGGCTATGGCTACACCTTC. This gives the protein CASSQVAGGYGYTF.